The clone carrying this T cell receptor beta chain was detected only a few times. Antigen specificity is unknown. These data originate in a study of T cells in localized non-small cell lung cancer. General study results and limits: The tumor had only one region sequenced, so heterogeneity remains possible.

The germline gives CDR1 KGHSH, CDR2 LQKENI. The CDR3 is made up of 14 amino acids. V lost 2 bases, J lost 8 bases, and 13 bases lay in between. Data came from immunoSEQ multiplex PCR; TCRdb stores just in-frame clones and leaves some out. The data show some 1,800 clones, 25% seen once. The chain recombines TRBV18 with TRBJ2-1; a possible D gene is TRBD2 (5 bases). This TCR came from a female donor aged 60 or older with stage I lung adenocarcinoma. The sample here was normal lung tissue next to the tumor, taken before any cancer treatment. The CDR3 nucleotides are TGTGCCAGCTCACCATTGAGGGATGTCGATGAGCAGTTCTTC. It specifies CASSPLRDVDEQFF.